This entry lists 31 T cell receptor beta chains sequenced from one sample in a study of blood T cell repertoires in COVID-19. Sequencing was performed with immunoSEQ multiplex PCR; in TCRdb, only in-frame clones are kept and a portion is missing. The sample carries some 61,000 clones, roughly nine tenths recorded once. Sequenced: peripheral blood. All receptors come from a man aged 60 to 69 with acute or convalescent COVID-19.

V and J are TRBV29-1 and TRBJ2-7; 8 bases agree with TRBD1. This CDR3 is built from 12 residues. CDR1 is SQVTM, CDR2 ANQGSEA, per germline. Germline trimming cut 4 bases from V and 3 bases from J; bases unmatched to any gene: 2. CDR3 in DNA: TGCAGCGTTGCACAGGGGGTCTACGAGCAGTACTTC. Translating it yields CSVAQGVYEQYF.

This clone was detected once. J is TRBJ2-6 and V is TRBV14; D not certain. This CDR3 is 18 amino acids long. V shed 1 base and J shed 2 bases, with 15 bases lying between them. Germline V CDR1 and CDR2: SGHDN, FVKESK. The CDR3 nucleotides are TGTGCCAGCAGCCAAGTTACCGGGTCCACTCCTGGGGCCAACGTCCTGACTTTC. This sequence encodes CASSQVTGSTPGANVLTF.

This clone was seen a single time. The V and J genes are TRBV7-9 and TRBJ1-2; 7 bases agree with TRBD1. Looked up from germline, CDR1 is SEHNR and CDR2 is FQNEAQ (reference sequence). This CDR3 is 14 amino acids long. V shed 6 bases, J shed 6 bases, and the junction held 10 bases outside the gene matches. CDR3: CASRSDRAGDGYTF. The CDR3 nucleotides read TGTGCCAGCAGATCCGACAGGGCAGGGGATGGCTACACCTTC.

V usage is TRBV5-4 and J usage is TRBJ2-1; 7 positions match TRBD1. V dropped 2 bases and J dropped 6; count of bases not matched to a gene: 5. The CDR3 length is 14 residues. Germline V lookup: CDR1 SGHNT, CDR2 YYREEE (reference sequence). The CDR3 DNA is TGTGCCAGCAGCTTTGACAGGGATACCAATGAGCAGTTCTTC. This gives the protein CASSFDRDTNEQFF.

The chain links TRBV9 to TRBJ2-2; 12 positions agree with TRBD2. From germline, CDR1 is SGDLS and CDR2 YYNGEE. The CDR3 sequence is 15 residues long. V was clipped by 0 bases and J by 8 bases; unmatched bases: 2. DNA for the CDR3: TGTGCCAGCAGCGTAGCGACTAGCGGGGGTGGGGAGCTGTTTTTT. Translated: CASSVATSGGGELFF.

The chain has TRBV7-3 and TRBJ2-3; 8 positions agree with TRBD2. With V trimmed by 2 bases and J by 2 bases, 3 bases remained unmatched. The V gene's germline CDR1 is SGHTA and CDR2 FQGTGA. CDR3 size: 15 residues. The CDR3 nucleotides are TGTGCCAGCAGCTTAGCGGGGGGACACACAGATACGCAGTATTTT. Translation gives CASSLAGGHTDTQYF.

V and J are TRBV7-6 and TRBJ1-3; no reliable D call. Germline assignment: CDR1 SGHVS and CDR2 FNYEAQ. CDR3 length equals 17 residues. The V and J ends lost 1 base and 0 bases respectively, with 13 bases between them. CDR3 protein: CASSLGGEFRSGNTIYF. The CDR3 nucleotides read TGTGCCAGCAGCTTAGGGGGAGAGTTTCGCTCTGGAAACACCATATATTTT. The full variable domain, in which reference TRBV7-6 and TRBJ1-3 provide the parts outside the CDR3, is GAGVSQSPRYKVTKRGQDVALRCDPISGHVSLYWYRQALGQGPEFLTYFNYEAQQDKSGLPNDRFSAERPEGSISTLTIQRTEQRDSAMYRCASSLGGEFRSGNTIYFGEGSWLTVV.

This chain connects TRBV4-1 to TRBJ1-2; TRBD1 might be the D (6 bases). V lost 1 base to trimming and J lost 8 bases, with 14 bases between them. The CDR3 runs to 14 residues. Per the germline V gene, CDR1 is MGHRA and CDR2 is YSYEKL. CDR3 nucleotides: TGCGCCAGCAGCCAAGGGGGGGGGCTTAGGGGCTACACCTTC. It specifies CASSQGGGLRGYTF.

The chain uses TRBV14 and TRBJ2-7; no firm D call. This CDR3 comprises 12 residues. V dropped 0 bases and J dropped 7 bases, with 7 bases sitting between them. Looked up from germline, CDR1 is SGHDN and CDR2 is FVKESK. CDR3 in DNA: TGTGCCAGCAGCCAAGAAACGAGGGAGCAGTACTTC. It specifies CASSQETREQYF. The whole variable domain, filled in from reference TRBV14 and TRBJ2-7, reads EAGVTQFPSHSVIEKGQTVTLRCDPISGHDNLYWYRRVMGKEIKFLLHFVKESKQDESGMPNNRFLAERTGGTYSTLKVQPAELEDSGVYFCASSQETREQYFGPGTRLTVT.

The chain combines TRBV2 with TRBJ1-2, with D possibly matching TRBD1 (5 bases). V was shortened by 1 base and J by 2 bases, with 14 bases between the two germline ends. Germline CDR1 and CDR2: SNHLY and FYNNEI. This CDR3 has 16 amino acids. The CDR3 region has the DNA TGTGCCAGCAGTGAAGTCCAGGGCGTTAAAAACTATGGCTACACCTTC. Amino acids: CASSEVQGVKNYGYTF.

The genes are TRBV19 and TRBJ2-1, with 7 bases matching TRBD1. Trimming removed 4 bases from V and 6 bases from J; junction bases left unmatched: 12. The germline CDR1 and CDR2 sequences are LNHDA and SQIVND (reference sequence). CDR3 length: 16 amino acids. CDR3 protein: CASSNFNRDSSNEQFF. CDR3 nucleotide sequence: TGTGCCAGTAGTAACTTCAATCGGGACAGTTCCAATGAGCAGTTCTTC.

This chain links TRBV28 with TRBJ1-2, with D perhaps TRBD1 (6 bases). Trimming removed 5 bases at V and 8 bases at J, with 24 bases between. Germline loops: CDR1 MDHEN, CDR2 SYDVKM. This CDR3 has 16 amino acids. Written as DNA, the CDR3 is TGTGCCAGCAGTCCCGTCGAGTGGCAGGGGTTTCGGGGCTACACCTTC. It yields the protein CASSPVEWQGFRGYTF.

This chain links TRBV4-2 with TRBJ2-7, with D perhaps matching TRBD2 (5 bases). The V gene lost 1 base and the J gene lost 2 bases, with 15 bases spanning the gap. The CDR3 sequence is 16 residues long. In germline, CDR1 is LGHNA, CDR2 YNFKEQ. The CDR3 sequence is CASSQVRAGGAYEQYF. CDR3 in DNA: TGTGCCAGCAGCCAAGTCCGGGCGGGCGGAGCCTACGAGCAGTACTTC.

This clone was recorded only once. This sequence joins TRBV19 and TRBJ2-2; TRBD2 aligns across 11 bases. This CDR3 has 18 amino acids. Germline CDR1 LNHDA, CDR2 SQIVND (reference sequence). With V trimmed by 3 bases and J by 9 bases, 15 bases remained unmatched. CDR3 DNA: TGTGCCAGTAGTATGACATTAGCGGGGGGGCCGAAGATGAGGGAGCTGTTTTTT. This codes for CASSMTLAGGPKMRELFF.

The V call is TRBV10-2, the J call TRBJ1-4; 7 positions agree with TRBD1. This CDR3 region has 14 residues. CDR1 and CDR2 (germline): WSHSY, SAAADI. With V trimmed by 6 bases and J by 2 bases, 3 bases remained unmatched. CDR3 residues: CASREGATNEKLFF. As DNA, the CDR3 is TGCGCCAGCAGGGAGGGGGCGACTAATGAAAAACTGTTTTTT.

The rearrangement links TRBV5-1 to TRBJ2-7, with a weak D call TRBD1 (6 bases). The V end was cut by 0 bases, the J end by 2 bases, with 9 bases between. This CDR3 spans 14 amino acids. Germline V gene lookup returns CDR1 SGHRS and CDR2 YFSETQ. CDR3 region: CASSLVQGTYEQYF. The CDR3 bases are TGCGCCAGCAGCTTGGTACAGGGCACCTACGAGCAGTACTTC.

The chain couples TRBV7-9 to TRBJ2-3, with D perhaps TRBD1 (6 bases). The ends were cut back, 11 bases at V and 3 bases at J, with 24 bases in the middle. CDR1 and CDR2 from the germline V gene are SEHNR and FQNEAQ (reference sequence). This CDR3 comprises 16 residues. In nucleotides, the CDR3 is TGTGCCCTGTCTGCAGGGGCGCCGGGCCCTACAGATACGCAGTATTTT. It codes for CALSAGAPGPTDTQYF.

This chain connects TRBV29-1 to TRBJ1-2; no definite D call. Trimming removed 4 bases at V and 1 base at J, with 7 bases between. Germline values: CDR1 SQVTM, CDR2 ANQGSEA. The length of the CDR3 is 12 residues. CDR3 coding DNA: TGCAGCGTTGGGTCGGGTAACTATGGCTACACCTTC. This sequence encodes CSVGSGNYGYTF.

This sequence joins TRBV7-9 and TRBJ1-1; tentatively, D is TRBD1 (5 bases). The CDR3 length is 15 residues. Germline CDR1 SEHNR, CDR2 FQNEAQ (reference sequence). Trimming cost V 1 base and J 0 bases, with 9 bases left between them. Here the CDR3 reads CASSLDPGLNTEAFF. The CDR3 nucleotides read TGTGCCAGCAGCTTAGATCCAGGGCTGAACACTGAAGCTTTCTTT.

The CDR3, as DNA: TGTGCCAGCAGCCCCGGGACAGTCCGCTATGGCTACACCTTC. Protein sequence: CASSPGTVRYGYTF. The rearrangement joins TRBV7-2 to TRBJ1-2; 7 bases line up with TRBD1. Germline values: CDR1 SGHTA, CDR2 FQGNSA. The CDR3 spans 14 residues. Trimming cost V 5 bases and J 4 bases; bases outside gene matches: 7.

This clone was seen just once. The chain joins TRBV5-1 to TRBJ1-2; 9 positions agree with TRBD1. In germline, CDR1 is SGHRS, CDR2 YFSETQ. The CDR3 consists of 14 residues. The ends lost 0 bases at V and 5 bases at J; junction bases unmatched: 2. CDR3 sequence: CASSLGTGEYGYTF. DNA for the CDR3: TGCGCCAGCAGCTTGGGGACAGGGGAATATGGCTACACCTTC.

The chain recombines TRBV6-5 with TRBJ1-5; TRBD1 agrees at 8 bases. Germline V gene sequence: CDR1 MNHEY, CDR2 SVGAGI. V lost 5 bases and J lost 3; bases outside the gene matches: 3. This CDR3 has 14 amino acids. The CDR3 region has the DNA TGTGCCAGCAGTCTGGACAGGGACAATCAGCCCCAGCATTTT. Translated: CASSLDRDNQPQHF.

The genes are TRBV19 and TRBJ1-5; D uncertain. CDR1 is LNHDA, CDR2 SQIVND, per germline (reference sequence). V lost 3 bases and J lost 4, with 7 bases in between. This CDR3 contains 13 residues. The CDR3 is CASSISVNQPQHF. The CDR3 coding sequence is TGTGCCAGTAGTATCAGCGTGAATCAGCCCCAGCATTTT.

The gene calls are TRBV12-3 or TRBV12-4 and TRBJ1-1; D unclear. V was cut by 3 bases and J by 7 bases, with 9 bases left in between. CDR3 length equals 12 residues. The CDR3 loop reads CASSFLRFEAFF. In DNA form, the CDR3 reads TGTGCCAGCAGTTTTCTGCGGTTTGAAGCTTTCTTT.

The J gene is TRBJ2-7, the V gene TRBV13; maybe TRBD1 (5 bases). The CDR3 is 14 residues long. The V gene lost 1 base and the J gene lost 3 bases, with 10 bases spanning the gap. Germline CDR1 and CDR2: PRHDT and FYEKMQ (reference sequence). For the CDR3, the DNA is TGTGCCAGCAGCTTAGCCCAGGGTCACTACGAGCAGTACTTC. It is translated as CASSLAQGHYEQYF.

J is TRBJ2-2 and V is TRBV2, with 10 bases lining up with TRBD1. Per germline, CDR1 SNHLY and CDR2 FYNNEI. The CDR3 has 15 amino acids. Trimming cost V 4 bases and J 5 bases; bases outside gene matches: 4. The CDR3 DNA follows: TGTGCCAGCAGTGGGGACAGGGGTAATACCGGGGAGCTGTTTTTT. This encodes CASSGDRGNTGELFF.

This clone has just a few counts. This chain joins TRBV12-5 and TRBJ2-1; D is uncertain. Trimming removed 5 bases at V and 10 bases at J, with 15 bases between. This CDR3 has 13 residues. Germline lookup yields CDR1 LGHNT and CDR2 FRNRAP. The CDR3 DNA reads TGTGCTAGTGGTGCCCGACCGCCTAGGGAGCAGTTCTTC. Protein sequence: CASGARPPREQFF.

CDR3 protein: CASSPGGAGFETDTQYF. The CDR3, as DNA: TGTGCCAGCAGCCCGGGGGGGGCCGGTTTTGAGACAGATACGCAGTATTTT. The chain carries TRBV5-4 and TRBJ2-3; TRBD2 matches 8 bases. From germline, CDR1 is SGHNT and CDR2 YYREEE (reference sequence). Trimming removed 4 bases from V and 3 bases from J; junction bases left unmatched: 13. The CDR3 contains 17 residues.

The chain recombines TRBV5-1 with TRBJ2-2; tentatively, D is TRBD1 (5 bases). V gave up 1 base and J gave up 4 bases, with 11 bases separating them. The CDR3 runs 15 residues. CDR1 is SGHRS and CDR2 is YFSETQ in the germline V gene. CDR3 sequence (DNA): TGCGCCAGCAGCTTGCTTCAGGGCAGCACCGGGGAGCTGTTTTTT. Encoded protein: CASSLLQGSTGELFF.

The chain links TRBV7-3 to TRBJ2-7, with D perhaps TRBD2 (7 bases). There are 12 residues in the CDR3. The V end was cut by 5 bases, the J end by 9 bases, with 14 bases between. Germline CDR1 is SGHTA and CDR2 is FQGTGA. CDR3 DNA sequence: TGTGCCAGCAGCCCCAGGGGAGGGGTGCAGTACTTC. Residues: CASSPRGGVQYF.

This chain uses TRBV7-9 with TRBJ2-5; weak D call: TRBD1 (5 bases). V was trimmed by 0 bases and J by 2 bases, leaving 10 bases between them. Germline V gene data show CDR1 as SEHNR and CDR2 as FQNEAQ (reference sequence). The CDR3 has 15 residues. The CDR3 sequence: CASSLAFREQETQYF. CDR3 coding DNA: TGTGCCAGCAGCTTAGCGTTCAGGGAACAAGAGACCCAGTACTTC.